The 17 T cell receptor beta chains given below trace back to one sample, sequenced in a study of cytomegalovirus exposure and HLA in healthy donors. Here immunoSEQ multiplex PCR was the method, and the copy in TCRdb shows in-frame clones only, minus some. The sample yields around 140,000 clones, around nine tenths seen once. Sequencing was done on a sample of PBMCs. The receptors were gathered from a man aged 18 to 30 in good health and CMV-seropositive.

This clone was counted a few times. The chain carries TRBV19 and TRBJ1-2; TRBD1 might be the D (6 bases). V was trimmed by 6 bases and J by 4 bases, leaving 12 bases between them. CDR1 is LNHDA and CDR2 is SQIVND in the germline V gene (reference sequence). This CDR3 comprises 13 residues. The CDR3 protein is CASSRTGTYGYTF. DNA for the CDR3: TGTGCCAGTAGCCGAACAGGGACCTATGGCTACACCTTC.

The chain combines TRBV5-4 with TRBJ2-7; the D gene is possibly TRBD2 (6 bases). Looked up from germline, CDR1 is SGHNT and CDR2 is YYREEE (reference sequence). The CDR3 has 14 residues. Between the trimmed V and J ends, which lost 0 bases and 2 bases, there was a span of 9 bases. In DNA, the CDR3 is TGTGCCAGCAGCTTGGACGGGAGCCCCTACGAGCAGTACTTC. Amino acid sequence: CASSLDGSPYEQYF. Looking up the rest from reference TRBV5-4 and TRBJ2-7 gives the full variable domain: ETGVTQSPTHLIKTRGQQVTLRCSSQSGHNTVSWYQQALGQGPQFIFQYYREEENGRGNFPPRFSGLQFPNYSSELNVNALELDDSALYLCASSLDGSPYEQYFGPGTRLTVT.

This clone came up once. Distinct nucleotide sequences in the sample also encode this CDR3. The CDR3, as DNA: TGTGCCAGTAGCCGGGGACAGGGGAACTATGGCTACACCTTC. Translation: CASSRGQGNYGYTF. The chain couples TRBV19 to TRBJ1-2; 10 bases fit TRBD1. The J segment lost 2 bases and the V segment lost 6 bases, leaving 3 bases of the junction unmatched. The CDR3 spans 14 residues. CDR1 and CDR2 (germline): LNHDA, SQIVND (reference sequence).

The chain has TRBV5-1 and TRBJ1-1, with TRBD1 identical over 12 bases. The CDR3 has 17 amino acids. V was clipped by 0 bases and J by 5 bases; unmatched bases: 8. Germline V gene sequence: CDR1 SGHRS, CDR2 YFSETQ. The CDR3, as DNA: TGCGCCAGCAGCTTGGCTAGGGGACAGGGGGCGCGAACTGAAGCTTTCTTT. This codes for CASSLARGQGARTEAFF.

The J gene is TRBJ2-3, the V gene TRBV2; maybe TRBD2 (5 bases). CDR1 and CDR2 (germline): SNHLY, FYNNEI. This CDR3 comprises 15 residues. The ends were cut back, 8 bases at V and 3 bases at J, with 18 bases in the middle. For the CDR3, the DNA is TGTGCCAGCTCAAAGTCGGGAAAGAGAACAGATACGCAGTATTTT. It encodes CASSKSGKRTDTQYF.

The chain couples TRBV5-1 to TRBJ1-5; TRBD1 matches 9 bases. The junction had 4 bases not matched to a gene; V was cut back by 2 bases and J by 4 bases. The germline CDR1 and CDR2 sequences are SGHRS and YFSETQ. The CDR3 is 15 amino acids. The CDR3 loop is CASSFDGTGNQPQHF. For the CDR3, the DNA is TGCGCCAGCAGCTTTGACGGGACAGGGAATCAGCCCCAGCATTTT.

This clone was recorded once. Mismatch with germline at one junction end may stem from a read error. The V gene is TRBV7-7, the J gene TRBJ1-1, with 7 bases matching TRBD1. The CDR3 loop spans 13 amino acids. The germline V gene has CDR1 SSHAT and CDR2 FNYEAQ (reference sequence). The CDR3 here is CASSLDRDTEAFF. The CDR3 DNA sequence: TGTGCTAGCAGCTTAGACAGGGACACTGAAGCTTTCTTT.

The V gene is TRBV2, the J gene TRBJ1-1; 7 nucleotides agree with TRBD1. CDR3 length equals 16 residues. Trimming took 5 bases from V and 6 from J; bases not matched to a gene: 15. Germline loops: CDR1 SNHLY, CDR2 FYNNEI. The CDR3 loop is CASSLLGGRQGSEAFF. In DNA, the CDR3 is TGTGCCAGCAGTCTCTTGGGGGGCAGACAGGGTTCTGAAGCTTTCTTT.

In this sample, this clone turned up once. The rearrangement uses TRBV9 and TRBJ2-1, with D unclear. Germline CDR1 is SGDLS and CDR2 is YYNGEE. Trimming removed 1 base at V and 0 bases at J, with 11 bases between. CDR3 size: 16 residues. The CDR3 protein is CASSVNSVASYNEQFF. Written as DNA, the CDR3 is TGTGCCAGCAGCGTAAATTCGGTTGCCTCCTACAATGAGCAGTTCTTC.

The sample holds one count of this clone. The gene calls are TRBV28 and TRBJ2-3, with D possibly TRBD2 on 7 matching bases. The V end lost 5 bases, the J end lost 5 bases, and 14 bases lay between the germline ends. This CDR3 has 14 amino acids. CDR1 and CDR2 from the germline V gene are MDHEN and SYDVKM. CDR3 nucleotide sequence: TGTGCCAGCAGTCGTGGCGGGGGCCGAGATACGCAGTATTTT. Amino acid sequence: CASSRGGGRDTQYF.

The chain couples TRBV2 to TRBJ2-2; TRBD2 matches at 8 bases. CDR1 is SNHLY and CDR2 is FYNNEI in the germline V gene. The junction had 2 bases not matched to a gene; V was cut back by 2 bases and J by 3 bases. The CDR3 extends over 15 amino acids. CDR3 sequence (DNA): TGTGCCAGCAGTGAAAGCGGGGGTGACACCGGGGAGCTGTTTTTT. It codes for CASSESGGDTGELFF.

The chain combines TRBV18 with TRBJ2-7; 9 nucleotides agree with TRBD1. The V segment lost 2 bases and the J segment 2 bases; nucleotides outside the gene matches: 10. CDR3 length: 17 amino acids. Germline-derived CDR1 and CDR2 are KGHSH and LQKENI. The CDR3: CASSPGLGQGRTYEQYF. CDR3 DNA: TGTGCCAGCTCACCAGGGCTCGGACAGGGGAGGACCTACGAGCAGTACTTC.

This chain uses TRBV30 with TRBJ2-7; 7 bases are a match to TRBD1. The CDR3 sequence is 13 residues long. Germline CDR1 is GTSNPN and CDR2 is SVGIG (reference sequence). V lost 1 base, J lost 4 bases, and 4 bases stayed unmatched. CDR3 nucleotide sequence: TGTGCCTGGAGTGAGGGACAGATTTACGAGCAGTACTTC. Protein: CAWSEGQIYEQYF.

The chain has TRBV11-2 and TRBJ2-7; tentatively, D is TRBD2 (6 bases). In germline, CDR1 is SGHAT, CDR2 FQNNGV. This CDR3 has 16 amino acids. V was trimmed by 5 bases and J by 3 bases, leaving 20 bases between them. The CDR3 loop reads CASSQEGQVLNYEQYF. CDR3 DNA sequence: TGTGCCAGCAGCCAGGAGGGGCAGGTCCTAAACTACGAGCAGTACTTC.

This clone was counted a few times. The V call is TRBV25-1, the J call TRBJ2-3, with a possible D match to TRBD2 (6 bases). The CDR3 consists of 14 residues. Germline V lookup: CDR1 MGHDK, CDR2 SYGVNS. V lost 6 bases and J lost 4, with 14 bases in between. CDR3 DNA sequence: TGTGCCAGCAGCGTAAGGTCGGGGGCAGATACGCAGTATTTT. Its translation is CASSVRSGADTQYF.

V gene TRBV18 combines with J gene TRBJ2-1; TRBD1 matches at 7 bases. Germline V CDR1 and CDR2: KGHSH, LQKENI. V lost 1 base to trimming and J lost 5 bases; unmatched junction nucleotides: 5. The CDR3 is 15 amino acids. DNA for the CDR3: TGTGCCAGCTCACCACTCCTAACAGGGGACAATGAGCAGTTCTTC. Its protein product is CASSPLLTGDNEQFF.

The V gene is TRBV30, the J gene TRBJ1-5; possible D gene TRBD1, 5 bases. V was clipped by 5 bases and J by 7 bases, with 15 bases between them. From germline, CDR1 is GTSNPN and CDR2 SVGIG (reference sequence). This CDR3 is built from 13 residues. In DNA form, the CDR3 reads TGTGCCTGGGGGGGGTCGGGGAGGCAGCCCCAGCATTTT. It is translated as CAWGGSGRQPQHF. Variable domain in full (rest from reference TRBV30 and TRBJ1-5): SQTIHQWPATLVQPVGSPLSLECTVEGTSNPNLYWYRQAAGRGLQLLFYSVGIGQISSEVPQNLSASRPQDRQFILSSKKLLLSDSGFYLCAWGGSGRQPQHFGDGTRLSIL.